This note documents a single T cell receptor beta chain sequence. The source of the sample is a study of cytomegalovirus exposure and HLA in healthy donors. PCR employed 60 Vbeta and 13 Jbeta primers. The protocol was immunoSEQ multiplex PCR, while the TCRdb copy is restricted to in-frame clones and leaves out a portion. This table has 100,000 to 150,000 clones, 75% to 90% appearing once. The CDR3 covers 17 residues. The germline CDR1 and CDR2 sequences are SGHTA and FQGNSA. V was trimmed by 4 bases and J by 3 bases, leaving 19 bases between them. The TCR comes from a man aged 30 to 45 in good health and CMV-seropositive. The sequencing sample was made of PBMCs. V and J are TRBV7-2 and TRBJ1-5; D possibly corresponds to TRBD1 (5 bases). The CDR3 bases are TGTGCCAGCAGCTCAGGTCGTGGGTATGGGGCCAATCAGCCCCAGCATTTT. Translating it yields CASSSGRGYGANQPQHF.